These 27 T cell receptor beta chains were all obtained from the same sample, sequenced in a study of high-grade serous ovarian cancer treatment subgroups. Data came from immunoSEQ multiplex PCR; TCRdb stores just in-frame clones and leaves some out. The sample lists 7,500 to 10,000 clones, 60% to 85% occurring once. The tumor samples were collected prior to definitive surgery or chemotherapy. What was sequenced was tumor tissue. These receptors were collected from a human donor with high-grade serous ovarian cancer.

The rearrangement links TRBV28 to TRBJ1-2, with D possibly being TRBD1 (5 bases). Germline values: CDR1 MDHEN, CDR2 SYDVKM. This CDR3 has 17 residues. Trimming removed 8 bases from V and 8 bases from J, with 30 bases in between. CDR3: CASLSAPGTPSQGGYTF. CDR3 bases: TGTGCCAGCCTCTCGGCCCCTGGGACTCCCAGCCAAGGCGGCTACACCTTC.

The CDR3 region is CASSSKTGQETQYF. In DNA, the CDR3 is TGTGCCAGCAGCTCGAAGACAGGGCAAGAGACCCAGTACTTC. The V and J genes are TRBV5-4 and TRBJ2-5, with 7 bases aligning to TRBD1. CDR1 and CDR2 (germline): SGHNT, YYREEE (reference sequence). The CDR3 consists of 14 residues. Trimming at V came to 3 bases and at J to 2 bases, leaving 4 bases not matched to a gene. The complete variable domain, with remaining parts taken from reference TRBV5-4 and TRBJ2-5, reads ETGVTQSPTHLIKTRGQQVTLRCSSQSGHNTVSWYQQALGQGPQFIFQYYREEENGRGNFPPRFSGLQFPNYSSELNVNALELDDSALYLCASSSKTGQETQYFGPGTRLLVL.

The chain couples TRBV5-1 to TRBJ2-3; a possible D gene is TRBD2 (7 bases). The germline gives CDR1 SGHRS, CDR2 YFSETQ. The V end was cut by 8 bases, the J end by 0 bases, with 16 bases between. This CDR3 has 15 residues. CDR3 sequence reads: CASLEGGTSTDTQYF. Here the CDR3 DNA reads TGCGCCAGTCTCGAGGGGGGGACTAGCACAGATACGCAGTATTTT. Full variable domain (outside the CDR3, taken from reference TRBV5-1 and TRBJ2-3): KAGVTQTPRYLIKTRGQQVTLSCSPISGHRSVSWYQQTPGQGLQFLFEYFSETQRNKGNFPGRFSGRQFSNSRSEMNVSTLELGDSALYLCASLEGGTSTDTQYFGPGTRLTVL.

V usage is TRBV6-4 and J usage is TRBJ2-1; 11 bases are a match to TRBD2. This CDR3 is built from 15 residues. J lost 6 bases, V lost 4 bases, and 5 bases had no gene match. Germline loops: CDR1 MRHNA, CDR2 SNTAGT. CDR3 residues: CASSGIAGGSNEQFF. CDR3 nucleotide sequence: TGTGCCAGCAGTGGCATAGCGGGGGGGAGCAATGAGCAGTTCTTC.

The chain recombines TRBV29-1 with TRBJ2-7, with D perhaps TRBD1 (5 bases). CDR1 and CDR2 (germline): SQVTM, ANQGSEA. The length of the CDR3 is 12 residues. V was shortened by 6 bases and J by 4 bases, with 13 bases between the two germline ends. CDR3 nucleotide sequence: TGCAGCGTGGCCGACAGTGGTTACGAGCAGTACTTC. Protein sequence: CSVADSGYEQYF.

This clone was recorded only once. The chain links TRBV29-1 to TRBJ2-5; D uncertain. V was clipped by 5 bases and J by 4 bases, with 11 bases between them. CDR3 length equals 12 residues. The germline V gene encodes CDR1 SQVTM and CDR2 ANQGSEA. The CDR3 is CSVKRAVETQYF. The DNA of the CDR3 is TGCAGCGTTAAAAGGGCCGTAGAGACCCAGTACTTC.

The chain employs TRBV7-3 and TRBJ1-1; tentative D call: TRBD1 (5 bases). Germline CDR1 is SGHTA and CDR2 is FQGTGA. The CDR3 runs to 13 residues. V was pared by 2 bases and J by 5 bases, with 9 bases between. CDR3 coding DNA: TGTGCCAGCAGCTTACGGCGACAGACTGAAGCTTTCTTT. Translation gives CASSLRRQTEAFF.

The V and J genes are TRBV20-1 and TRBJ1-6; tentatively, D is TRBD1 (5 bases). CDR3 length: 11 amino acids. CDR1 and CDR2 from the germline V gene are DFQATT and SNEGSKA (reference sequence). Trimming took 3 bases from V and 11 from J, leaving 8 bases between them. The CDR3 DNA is TGCAGTGCTAGGCTGGGGGCACCCCTCCACTTT. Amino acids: CSARLGAPLHF.

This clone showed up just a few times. The CDR3 loop reads CASSLATRADTEAFF. The CDR3 nucleotides are TGCGCCAGCAGCTTGGCAACCAGGGCGGACACTGAAGCTTTCTTT. The genes are TRBV5-1 and TRBJ1-1; D is possibly TRBD1 (5 bases). CDR3 length equals 15 residues. Germline V lookup: CDR1 SGHRS, CDR2 YFSETQ. Between the trimmed V and J ends, which lost 0 bases and 3 bases, there was a span of 12 bases.

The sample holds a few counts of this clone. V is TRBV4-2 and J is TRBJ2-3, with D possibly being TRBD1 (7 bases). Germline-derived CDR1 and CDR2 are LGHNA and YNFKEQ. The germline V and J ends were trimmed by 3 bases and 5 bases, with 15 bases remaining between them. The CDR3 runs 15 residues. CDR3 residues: CASSHLRGAIDTQYF. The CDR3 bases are TGTGCCAGCAGCCACCTCAGGGGGGCTATAGATACGCAGTATTTT.

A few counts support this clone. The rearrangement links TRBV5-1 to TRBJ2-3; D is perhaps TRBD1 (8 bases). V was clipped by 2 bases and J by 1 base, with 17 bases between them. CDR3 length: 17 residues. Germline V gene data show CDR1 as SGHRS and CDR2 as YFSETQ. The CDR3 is CASSLFQQGGGTDTQYF. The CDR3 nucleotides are TGCGCCAGCAGCTTATTCCAACAGGGGGGGGGCACAGATACGCAGTATTTT.

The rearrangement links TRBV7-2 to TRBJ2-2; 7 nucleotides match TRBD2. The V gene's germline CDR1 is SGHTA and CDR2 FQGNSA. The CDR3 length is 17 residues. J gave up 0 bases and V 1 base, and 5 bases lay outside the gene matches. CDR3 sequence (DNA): TGTGCCAGCAGCTTAGATGGGCTAGCGGCGAACACCGGGGAGCTGTTTTTT. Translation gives CASSLDGLAANTGELFF.

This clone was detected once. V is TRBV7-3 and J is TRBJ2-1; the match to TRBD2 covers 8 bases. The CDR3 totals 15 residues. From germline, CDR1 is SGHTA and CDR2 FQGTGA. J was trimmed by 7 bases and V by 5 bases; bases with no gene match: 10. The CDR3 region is CASSPGGGGYNEQFF. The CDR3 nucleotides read TGTGCCAGCAGCCCGGGGGGCGGGGGGTATAATGAGCAGTTCTTC.

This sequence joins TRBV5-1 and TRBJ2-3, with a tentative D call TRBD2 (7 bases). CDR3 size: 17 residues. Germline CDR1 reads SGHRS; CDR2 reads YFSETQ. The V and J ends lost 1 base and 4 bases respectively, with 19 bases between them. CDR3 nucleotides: TGCGCCAGCAGCTTGACCCGGGACACGGCGGGGGCAGATACGCAGTATTTT. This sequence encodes CASSLTRDTAGADTQYF.

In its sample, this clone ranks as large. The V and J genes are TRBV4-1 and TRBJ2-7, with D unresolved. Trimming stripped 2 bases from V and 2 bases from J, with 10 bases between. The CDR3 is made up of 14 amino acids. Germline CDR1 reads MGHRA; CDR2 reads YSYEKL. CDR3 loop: CASSQYDTTYEQYF. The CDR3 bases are TGCGCCAGCAGCCAATACGACACTACCTACGAGCAGTACTTC.

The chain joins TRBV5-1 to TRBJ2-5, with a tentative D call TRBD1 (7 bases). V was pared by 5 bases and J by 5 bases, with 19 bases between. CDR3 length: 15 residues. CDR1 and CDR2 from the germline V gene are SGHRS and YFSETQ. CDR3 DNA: TGCGCCAGCAGGCCTCCGGAGGGGGCGTCGGAGACCCAGTACTTC. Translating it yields CASRPPEGASETQYF.

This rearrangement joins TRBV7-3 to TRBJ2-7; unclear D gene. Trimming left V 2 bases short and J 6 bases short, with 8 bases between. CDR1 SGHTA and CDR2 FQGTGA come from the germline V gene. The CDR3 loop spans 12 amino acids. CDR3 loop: CASSLVATEQYF. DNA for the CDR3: TGTGCCAGCAGCTTAGTTGCGACCGAGCAGTACTTC.

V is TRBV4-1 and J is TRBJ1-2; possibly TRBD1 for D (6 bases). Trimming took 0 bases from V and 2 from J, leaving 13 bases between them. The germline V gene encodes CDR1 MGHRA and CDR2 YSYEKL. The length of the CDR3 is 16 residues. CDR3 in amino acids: CASSQDWGGTNYGYTF. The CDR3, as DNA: TGCGCCAGCAGCCAAGATTGGGGGGGCACGAACTATGGCTACACCTTC.

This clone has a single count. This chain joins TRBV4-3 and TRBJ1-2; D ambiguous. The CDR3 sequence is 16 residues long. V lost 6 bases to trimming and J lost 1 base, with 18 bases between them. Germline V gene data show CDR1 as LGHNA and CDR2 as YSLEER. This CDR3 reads CASSKEDSSYNYGYTF. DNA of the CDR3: TGCGCCAGCAGTAAGGAGGACTCGAGCTATAACTATGGCTACACCTTC.

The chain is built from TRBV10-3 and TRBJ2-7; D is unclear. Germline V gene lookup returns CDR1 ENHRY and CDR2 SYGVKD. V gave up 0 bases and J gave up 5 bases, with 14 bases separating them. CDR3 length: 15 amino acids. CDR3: CAISESTTPGHEQYF. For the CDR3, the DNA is TGTGCCATCAGTGAGTCGACGACCCCCGGCCACGAGCAGTACTTC.

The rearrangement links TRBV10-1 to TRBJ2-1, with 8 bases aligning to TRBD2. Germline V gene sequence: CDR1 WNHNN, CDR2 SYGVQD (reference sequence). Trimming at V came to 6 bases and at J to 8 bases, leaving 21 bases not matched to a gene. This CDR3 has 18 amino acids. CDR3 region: CASSYGSGVDPWSDEQFF. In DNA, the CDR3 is TGCGCCAGCAGCTACGGTAGCGGGGTTGATCCATGGAGTGATGAGCAGTTCTTC.

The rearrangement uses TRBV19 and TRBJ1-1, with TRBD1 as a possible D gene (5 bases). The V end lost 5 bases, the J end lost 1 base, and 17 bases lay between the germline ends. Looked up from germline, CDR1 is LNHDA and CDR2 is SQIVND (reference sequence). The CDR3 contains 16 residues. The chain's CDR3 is CASSLRNRRKNTEAFF. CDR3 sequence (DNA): TGTGCCAGTAGTCTCCGAAACAGGAGGAAGAACACTGAAGCTTTCTTT.

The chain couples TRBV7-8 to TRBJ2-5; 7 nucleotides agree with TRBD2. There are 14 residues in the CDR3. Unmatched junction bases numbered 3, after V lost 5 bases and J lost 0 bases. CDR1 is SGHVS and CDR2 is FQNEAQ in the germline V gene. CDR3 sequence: CASSPGGYQETQYF. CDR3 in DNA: TGTGCCAGCAGCCCCGGGGGGTACCAAGAGACCCAGTACTTC.

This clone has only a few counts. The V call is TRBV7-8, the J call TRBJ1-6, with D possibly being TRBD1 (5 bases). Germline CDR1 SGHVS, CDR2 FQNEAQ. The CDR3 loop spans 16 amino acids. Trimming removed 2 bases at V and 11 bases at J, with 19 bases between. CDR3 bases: TGTGCCAGCAGCTTACAGGGTATGGGGGTGGAGCCACCCCTCCACTTT. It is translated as CASSLQGMGVEPPLHF.

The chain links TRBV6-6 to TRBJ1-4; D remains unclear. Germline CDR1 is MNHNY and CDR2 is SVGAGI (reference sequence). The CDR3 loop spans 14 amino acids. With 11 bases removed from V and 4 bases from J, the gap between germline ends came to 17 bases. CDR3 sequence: CAVSTTLGNEKLFF. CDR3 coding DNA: TGTGCCGTCTCAACCACCTTGGGTAATGAAAAACTGTTTTTT.

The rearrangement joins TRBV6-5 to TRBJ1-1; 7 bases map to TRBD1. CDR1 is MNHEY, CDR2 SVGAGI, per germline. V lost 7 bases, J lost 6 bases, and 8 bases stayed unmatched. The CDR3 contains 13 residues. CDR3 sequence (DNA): TGTGCCAGCACCGGGACAGAGACGCCTGAAGCTTTCTTT. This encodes CASTGTETPEAFF.

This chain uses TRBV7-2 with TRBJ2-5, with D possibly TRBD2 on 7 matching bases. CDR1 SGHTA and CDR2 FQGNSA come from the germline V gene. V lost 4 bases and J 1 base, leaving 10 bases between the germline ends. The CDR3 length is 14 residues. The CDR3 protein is CASSSGGSQETQYF. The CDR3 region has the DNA TGTGCCAGCAGCTCGGGGGGCAGCCAAGAGACCCAGTACTTC.